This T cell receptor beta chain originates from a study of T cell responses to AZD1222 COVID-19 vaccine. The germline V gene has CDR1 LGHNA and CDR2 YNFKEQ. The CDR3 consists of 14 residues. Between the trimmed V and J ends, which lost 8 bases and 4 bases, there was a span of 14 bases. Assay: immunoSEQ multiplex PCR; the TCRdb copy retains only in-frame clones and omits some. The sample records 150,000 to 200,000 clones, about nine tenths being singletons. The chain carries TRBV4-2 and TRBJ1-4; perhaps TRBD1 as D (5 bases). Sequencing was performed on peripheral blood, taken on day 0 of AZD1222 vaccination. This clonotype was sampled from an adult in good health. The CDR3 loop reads CASRGAELNEKLFF. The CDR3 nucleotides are TGTGCCAGCCGTGGGGCAGAACTTAATGAAAAACTGTTTTTT.